This TCR beta chain was profiled in a study of monozygotic twins with inflammatory bowel disease. As regards this clonotype: What it binds is unknown.

Germline V gene lookup returns CDR1 MGHRA and CDR2 YSYEKL. The CDR3 loop spans 14 amino acids. Study conclusions and caveats: By inverse Simpson index, TCRbeta diversity was lower in IBD patients than in healthy co-twins. There was no support for any single strong signal or clonotype associated with IBD.

TCRdb reprocessed the 5' RACE reads, keeping one entry per CDR3 protein, no DNA. This repertoire includes approximately 400,000 distinct CDR3 sequences. The clonotype originates from a human donor with ulcerative colitis or Crohn's disease, or a healthy co-twin of an affected twin (not recorded which). V gene TRBV4-1 combines with J gene TRBJ2-3; TCRdb names TRBD2, which stays unverified in the absence of DNA. The sequenced sample was blood. The chain's CDR3 is CASSPPSPTDTQYF.